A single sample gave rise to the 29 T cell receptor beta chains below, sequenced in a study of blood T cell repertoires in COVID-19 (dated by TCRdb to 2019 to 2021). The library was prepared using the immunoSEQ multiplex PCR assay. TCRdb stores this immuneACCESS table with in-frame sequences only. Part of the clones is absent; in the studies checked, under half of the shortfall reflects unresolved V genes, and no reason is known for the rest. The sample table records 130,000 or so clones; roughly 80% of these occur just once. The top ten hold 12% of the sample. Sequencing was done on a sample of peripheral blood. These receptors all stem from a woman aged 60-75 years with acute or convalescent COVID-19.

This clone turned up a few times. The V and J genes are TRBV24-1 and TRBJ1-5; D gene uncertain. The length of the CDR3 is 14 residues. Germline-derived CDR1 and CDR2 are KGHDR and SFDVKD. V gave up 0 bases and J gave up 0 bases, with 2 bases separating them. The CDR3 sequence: CATSDLHSNQPQHF. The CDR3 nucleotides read TGTGCCACCAGTGATTTGCATAGCAATCAGCCCCAGCATTTT.

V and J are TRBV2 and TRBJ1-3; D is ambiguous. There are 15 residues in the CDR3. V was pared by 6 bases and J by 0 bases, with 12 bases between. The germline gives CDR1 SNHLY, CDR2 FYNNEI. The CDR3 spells CASSLNSLSGNTIYF. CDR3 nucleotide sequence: TGTGCCAGCAGCCTGAACAGCCTCTCTGGAAACACCATATATTTT.

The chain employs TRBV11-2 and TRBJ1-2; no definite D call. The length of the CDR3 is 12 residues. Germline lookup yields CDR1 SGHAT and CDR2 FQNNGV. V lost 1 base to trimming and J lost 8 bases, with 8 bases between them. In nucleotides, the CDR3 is TGTGCCAGCAGCTTAGGTCTACTCGGCTACACCTTC. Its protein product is CASSLGLLGYTF.

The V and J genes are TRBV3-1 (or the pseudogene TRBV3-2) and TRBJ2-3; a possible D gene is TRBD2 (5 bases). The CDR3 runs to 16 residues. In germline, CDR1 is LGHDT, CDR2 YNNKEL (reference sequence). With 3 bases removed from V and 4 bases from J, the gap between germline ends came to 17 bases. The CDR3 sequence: CASSQNEPAGPDTQYF. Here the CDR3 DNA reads TGTGCCAGCAGCCAGAATGAACCGGCGGGCCCAGATACGCAGTATTTT.

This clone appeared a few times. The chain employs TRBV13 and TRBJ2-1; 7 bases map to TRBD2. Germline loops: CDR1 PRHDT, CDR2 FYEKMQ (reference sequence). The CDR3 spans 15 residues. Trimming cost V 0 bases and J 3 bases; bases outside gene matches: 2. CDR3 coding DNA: TGTGCCAGCAGCTTAGGGACTAGCAGCTACAATGAGCAGTTCTTC. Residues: CASSLGTSSYNEQFF.

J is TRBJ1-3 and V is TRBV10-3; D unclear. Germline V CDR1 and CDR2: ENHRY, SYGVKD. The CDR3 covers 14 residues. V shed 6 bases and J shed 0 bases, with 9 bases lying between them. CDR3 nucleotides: TGTGCCATCAGGGATTCGGGCTCTGGAAACACCATATATTTT. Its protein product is CAIRDSGSGNTIYF.

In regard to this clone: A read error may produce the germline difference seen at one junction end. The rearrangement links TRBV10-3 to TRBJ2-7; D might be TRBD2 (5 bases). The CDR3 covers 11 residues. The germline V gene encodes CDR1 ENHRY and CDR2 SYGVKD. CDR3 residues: CVISRDGEQYF. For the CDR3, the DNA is TGTGTCATCAGTCGGGATGGGGAGCAGTACTTC.

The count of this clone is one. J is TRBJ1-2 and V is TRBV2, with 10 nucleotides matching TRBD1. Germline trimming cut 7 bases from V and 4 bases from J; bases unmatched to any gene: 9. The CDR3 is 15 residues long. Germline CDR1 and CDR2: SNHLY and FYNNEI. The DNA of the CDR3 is TGTGCCAGCAAAAATGCCGGGACAGGGGCCTATGGCTACACCTTC. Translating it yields CASKNAGTGAYGYTF.

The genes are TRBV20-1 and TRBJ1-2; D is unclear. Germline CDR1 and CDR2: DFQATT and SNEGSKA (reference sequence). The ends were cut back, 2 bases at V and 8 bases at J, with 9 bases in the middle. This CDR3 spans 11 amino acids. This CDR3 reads CSARTGKGYTF. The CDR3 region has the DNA TGCAGTGCTAGAACGGGGAAGGGCTACACCTTC.

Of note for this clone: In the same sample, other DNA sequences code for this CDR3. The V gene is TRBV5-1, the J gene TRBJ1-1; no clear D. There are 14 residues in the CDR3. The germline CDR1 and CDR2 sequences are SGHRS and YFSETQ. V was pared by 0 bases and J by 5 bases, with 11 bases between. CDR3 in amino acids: CASSLDGTGTEAFF. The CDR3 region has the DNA TGCGCCAGCAGCTTGGACGGAACCGGGACTGAAGCTTTCTTT.

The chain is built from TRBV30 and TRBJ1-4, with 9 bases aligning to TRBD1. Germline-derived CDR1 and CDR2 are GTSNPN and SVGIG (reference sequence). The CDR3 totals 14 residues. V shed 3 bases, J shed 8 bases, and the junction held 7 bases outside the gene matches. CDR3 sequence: CAWSPGQGEEKLFF. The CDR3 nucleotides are TGTGCCTGGAGCCCGGGACAGGGTGAGGAAAAACTGTTTTTT.

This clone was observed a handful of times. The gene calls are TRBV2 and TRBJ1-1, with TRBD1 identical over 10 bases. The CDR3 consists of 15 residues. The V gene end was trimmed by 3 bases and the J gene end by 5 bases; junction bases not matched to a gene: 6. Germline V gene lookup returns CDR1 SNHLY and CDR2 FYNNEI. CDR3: CASSDDRGRGTEAFF. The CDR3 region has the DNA TGTGCCAGCAGTGATGACAGGGGGCGCGGGACTGAAGCTTTCTTT.

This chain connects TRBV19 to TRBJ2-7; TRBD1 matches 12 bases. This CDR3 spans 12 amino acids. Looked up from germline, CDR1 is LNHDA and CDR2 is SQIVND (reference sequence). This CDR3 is CASTSGTGGHAV. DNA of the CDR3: TGTGCCAGCACTTCCGGGACAGGGGGCCATGCCGTC.

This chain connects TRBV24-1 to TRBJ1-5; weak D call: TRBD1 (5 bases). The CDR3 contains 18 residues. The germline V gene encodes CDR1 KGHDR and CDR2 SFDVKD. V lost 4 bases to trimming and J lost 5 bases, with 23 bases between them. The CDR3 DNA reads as TGTGCCACCAGTGAAGGGGCGGGAAGCAGGGAAAAGGATCAGCCCCAGCATTTT. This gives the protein CATSEGAGSREKDQPQHF.

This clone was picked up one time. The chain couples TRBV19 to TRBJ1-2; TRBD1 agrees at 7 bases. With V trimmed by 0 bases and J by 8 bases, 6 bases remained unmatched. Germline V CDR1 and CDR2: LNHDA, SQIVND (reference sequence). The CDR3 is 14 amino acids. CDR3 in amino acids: CASSIDGTATGYTF. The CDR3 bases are TGTGCCAGTAGTATAGATGGGACAGCAACGGGCTACACCTTC. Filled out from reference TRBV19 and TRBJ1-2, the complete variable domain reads DGGITQSPKYLFRKEGQNVTLSCEQNLNHDAMYWYRQDPGQGLRLIYYSQIVNDFQKGDIAEGYSVSREKKESFPLTVTSAQKNPTAFYLCASSIDGTATGYTFGSGTRLTVV.

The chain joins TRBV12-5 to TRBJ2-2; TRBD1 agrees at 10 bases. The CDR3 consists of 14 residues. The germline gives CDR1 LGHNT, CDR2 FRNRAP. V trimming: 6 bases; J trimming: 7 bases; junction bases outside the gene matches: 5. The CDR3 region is CASGRTGGIGELFF. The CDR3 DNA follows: TGTGCTAGTGGGAGGACAGGGGGGATCGGGGAGCTGTTTTTT. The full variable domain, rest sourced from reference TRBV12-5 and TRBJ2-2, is DARVTQTPRHKVTEMGQEVTMRCQPILGHNTVFWYRQTMMQGLELLAYFRNRAPLDDSGMPKDRFSAEMPDATLATLKIQPSEPRDSAVYFCASGRTGGIGELFFGEGSRLTVL.

The CDR3 loop is CASSWDRGTDTQYF. CDR3 bases: TGTGCCAGCAGCTGGGATCGGGGGACAGATACGCAGTATTTT. The chain employs TRBV5-4 and TRBJ2-3; possible D gene TRBD2, 6 bases. Deletions cut 3 bases from V and 3 bases from J, with 11 bases between. Germline lookup yields CDR1 SGHNT and CDR2 YYREEE (reference sequence). The length of the CDR3 is 14 residues. The full variable domain, completed using reference TRBV5-4 and TRBJ2-3, is ETGVTQSPTHLIKTRGQQVTLRCSSQSGHNTVSWYQQALGQGPQFIFQYYREEENGRGNFPPRFSGLQFPNYSSELNVNALELDDSALYLCASSWDRGTDTQYFGPGTRLTVL.

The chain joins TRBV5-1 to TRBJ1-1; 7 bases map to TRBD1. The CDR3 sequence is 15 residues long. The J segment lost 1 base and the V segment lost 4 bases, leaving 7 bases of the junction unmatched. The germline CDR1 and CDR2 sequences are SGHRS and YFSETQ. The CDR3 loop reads CASSPLTGTNTEAFF. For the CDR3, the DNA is TGCGCCAGCAGCCCTTTGACAGGGACGAACACTGAAGCTTTCTTT.

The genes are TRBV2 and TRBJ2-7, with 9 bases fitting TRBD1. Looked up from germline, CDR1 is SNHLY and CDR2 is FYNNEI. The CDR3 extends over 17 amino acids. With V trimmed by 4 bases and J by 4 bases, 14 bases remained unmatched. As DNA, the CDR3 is TGTGCCAGCAGTGCGACAGGGGGAATGTTACCTGGGTACGAGCAGTACTTC. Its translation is CASSATGGMLPGYEQYF.

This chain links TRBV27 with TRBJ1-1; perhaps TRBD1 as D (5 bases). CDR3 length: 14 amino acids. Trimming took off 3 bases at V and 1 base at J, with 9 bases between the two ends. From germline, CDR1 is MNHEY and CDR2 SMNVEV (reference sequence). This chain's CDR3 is CASSLAGGNTEAFF. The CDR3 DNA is TGTGCCAGCAGTTTGGCGGGGGGGAACACTGAAGCTTTCTTT.

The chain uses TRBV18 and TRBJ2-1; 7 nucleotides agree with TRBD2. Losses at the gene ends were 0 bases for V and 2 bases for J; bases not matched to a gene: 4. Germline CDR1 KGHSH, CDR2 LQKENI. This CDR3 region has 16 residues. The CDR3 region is CASSPPTAGPYNEQFF. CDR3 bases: TGTGCCAGCTCACCACCGACAGCGGGGCCCTACAATGAGCAGTTCTTC.

CDR3 sequence reads: CASRIRTGTTEAFF. The CDR3 coding sequence is TGTGCCAGCAGGATTCGGACAGGGACCACTGAAGCTTTCTTT. The V gene is TRBV2, the J gene TRBJ1-1; TRBD1 agrees at 8 bases. CDR3 size: 14 residues. Trimming removed 6 bases from V and 4 bases from J; junction bases left unmatched: 7. The germline V gene encodes CDR1 SNHLY and CDR2 FYNNEI.

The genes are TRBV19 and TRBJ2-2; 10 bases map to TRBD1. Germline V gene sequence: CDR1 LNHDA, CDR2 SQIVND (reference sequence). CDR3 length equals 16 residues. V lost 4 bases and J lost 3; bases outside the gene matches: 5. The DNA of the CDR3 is TGTGCCAGTAGTAATTGGGGGACAGGGGACACCGGGGAGCTGTTTTTT. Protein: CASSNWGTGDTGELFF.

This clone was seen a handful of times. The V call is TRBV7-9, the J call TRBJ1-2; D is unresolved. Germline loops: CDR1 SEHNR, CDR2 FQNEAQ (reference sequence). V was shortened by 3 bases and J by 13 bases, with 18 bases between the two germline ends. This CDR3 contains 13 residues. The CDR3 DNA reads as TGTGCCAGCAGCTTTTCGTCCGGAGCCCTTGGCACCTTC. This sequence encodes CASSFSSGALGTF.

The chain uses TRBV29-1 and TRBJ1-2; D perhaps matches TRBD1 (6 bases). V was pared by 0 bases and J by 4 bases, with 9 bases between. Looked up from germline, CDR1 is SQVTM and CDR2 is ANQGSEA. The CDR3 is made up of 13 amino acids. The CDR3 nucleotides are TGCAGCGTTGAAGATAGGGGGGGCTATGGCTACACCTTC. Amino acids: CSVEDRGGYGYTF.

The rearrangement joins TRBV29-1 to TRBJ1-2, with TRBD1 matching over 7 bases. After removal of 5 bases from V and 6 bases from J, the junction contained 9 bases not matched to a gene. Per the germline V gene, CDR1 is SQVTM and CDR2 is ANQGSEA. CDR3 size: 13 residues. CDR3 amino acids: CSVPGGGRNGYTF. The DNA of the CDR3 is TGCAGCGTTCCAGGGGGTGGGAGGAATGGCTACACCTTC.

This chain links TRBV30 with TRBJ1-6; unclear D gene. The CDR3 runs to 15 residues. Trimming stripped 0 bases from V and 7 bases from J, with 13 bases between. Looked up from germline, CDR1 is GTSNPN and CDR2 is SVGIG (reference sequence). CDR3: CAWSVGVGVNSPLHF. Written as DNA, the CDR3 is TGTGCCTGGAGTGTAGGCGTGGGCGTAAATTCACCCCTCCACTTT.

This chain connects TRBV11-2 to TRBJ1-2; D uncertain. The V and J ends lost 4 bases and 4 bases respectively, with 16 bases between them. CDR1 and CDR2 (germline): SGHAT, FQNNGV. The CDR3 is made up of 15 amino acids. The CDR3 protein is CASSSFINWAYGYTF. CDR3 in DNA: TGTGCCAGCAGCTCCTTCATTAATTGGGCCTATGGCTACACCTTC.

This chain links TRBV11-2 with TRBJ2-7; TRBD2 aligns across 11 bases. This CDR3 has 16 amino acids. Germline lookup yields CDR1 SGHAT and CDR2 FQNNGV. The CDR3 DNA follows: TGTGCCAGCAGCACCCCCACTAGCGGGGGTGACTCCGAGCAGTGCGTC. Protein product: CASSTPTSGGDSEQCV.